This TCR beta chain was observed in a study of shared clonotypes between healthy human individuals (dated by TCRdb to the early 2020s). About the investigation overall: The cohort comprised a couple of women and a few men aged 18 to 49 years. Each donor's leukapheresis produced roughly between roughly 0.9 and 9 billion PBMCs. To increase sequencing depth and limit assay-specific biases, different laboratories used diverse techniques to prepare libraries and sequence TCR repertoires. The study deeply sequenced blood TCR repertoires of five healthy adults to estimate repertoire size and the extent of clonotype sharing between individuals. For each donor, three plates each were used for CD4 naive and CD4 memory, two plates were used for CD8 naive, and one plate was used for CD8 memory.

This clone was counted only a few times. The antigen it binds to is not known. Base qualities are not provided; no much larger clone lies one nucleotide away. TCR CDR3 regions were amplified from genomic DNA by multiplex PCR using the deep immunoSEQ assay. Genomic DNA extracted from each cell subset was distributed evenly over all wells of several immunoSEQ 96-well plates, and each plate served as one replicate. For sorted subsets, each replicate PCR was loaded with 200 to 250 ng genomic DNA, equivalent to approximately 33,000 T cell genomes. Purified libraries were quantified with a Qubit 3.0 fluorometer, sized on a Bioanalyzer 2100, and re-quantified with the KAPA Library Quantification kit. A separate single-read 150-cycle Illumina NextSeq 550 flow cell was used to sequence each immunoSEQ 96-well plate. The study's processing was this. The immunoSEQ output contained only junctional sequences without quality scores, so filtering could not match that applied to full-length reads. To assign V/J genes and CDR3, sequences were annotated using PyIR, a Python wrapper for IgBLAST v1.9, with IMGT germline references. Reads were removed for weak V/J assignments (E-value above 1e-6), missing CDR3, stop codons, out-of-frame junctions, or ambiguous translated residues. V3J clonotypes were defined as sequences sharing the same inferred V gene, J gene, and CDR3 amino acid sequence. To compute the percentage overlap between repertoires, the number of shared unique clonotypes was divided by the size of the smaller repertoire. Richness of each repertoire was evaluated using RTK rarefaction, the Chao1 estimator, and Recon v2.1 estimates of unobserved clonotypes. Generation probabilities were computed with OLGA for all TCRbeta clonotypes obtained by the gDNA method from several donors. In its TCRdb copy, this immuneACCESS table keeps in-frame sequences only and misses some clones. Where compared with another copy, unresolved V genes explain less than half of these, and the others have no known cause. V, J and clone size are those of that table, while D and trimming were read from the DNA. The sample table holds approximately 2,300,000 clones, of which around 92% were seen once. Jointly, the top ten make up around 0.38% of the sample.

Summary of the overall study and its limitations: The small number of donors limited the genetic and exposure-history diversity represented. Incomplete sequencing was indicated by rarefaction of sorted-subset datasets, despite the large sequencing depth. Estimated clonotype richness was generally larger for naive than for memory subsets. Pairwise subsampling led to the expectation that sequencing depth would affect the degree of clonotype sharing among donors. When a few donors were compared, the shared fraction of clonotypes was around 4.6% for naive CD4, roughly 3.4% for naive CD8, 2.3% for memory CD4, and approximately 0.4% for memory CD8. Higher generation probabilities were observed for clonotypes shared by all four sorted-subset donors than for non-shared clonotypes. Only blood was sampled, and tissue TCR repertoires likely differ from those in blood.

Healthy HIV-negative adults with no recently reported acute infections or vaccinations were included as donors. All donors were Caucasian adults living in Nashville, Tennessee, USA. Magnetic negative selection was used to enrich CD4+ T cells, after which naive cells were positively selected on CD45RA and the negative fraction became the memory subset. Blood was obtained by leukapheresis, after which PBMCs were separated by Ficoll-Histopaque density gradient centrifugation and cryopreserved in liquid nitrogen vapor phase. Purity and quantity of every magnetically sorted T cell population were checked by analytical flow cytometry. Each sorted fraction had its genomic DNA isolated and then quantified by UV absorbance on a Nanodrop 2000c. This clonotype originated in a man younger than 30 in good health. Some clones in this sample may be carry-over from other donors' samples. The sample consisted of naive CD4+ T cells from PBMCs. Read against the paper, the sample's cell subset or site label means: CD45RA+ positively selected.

The DNA is TGTGCCAGCAGCTTGCCGGAGGAGGGTAGACAGCCCCAGCATTTT. Its translation is CASSLPEEGRQPQHF. The chain couples TRBV7-6 to TRBJ1-5; no confident D gene assignment can be made. CDR1 is given as SGHVS and CDR2 as FNYEAQ, both from the germline V gene. Reading from cysteine to phenylalanine, the CDR3 counts 15 amino acids. This entry keeps only the CDR3 DNA: 45 bases, framed from base 1. V sheds 3 bases and J sheds 7 bases, leaving 16 bases between their ends.